Listed here are 20 T cell receptor beta chains from one sample, sequenced in a study of lymphopenia after photon versus proton radiotherapy. Profiled with immunoSEQ multiplex PCR; TCRdb holds only in-frame clones, not every one. The sample consists of around 29,000 clones, about 93% of them appearing once. Sequenced material: peripheral blood, taken from a patient treated with photon-based radiotherapy. Receptor source: a woman between 45 and 60 years old with cholangiocarcinoma.

The chain combines TRBV7-2 with TRBJ1-2; D is unclear. V lost 5 bases and J lost 4, with 14 bases in between. CDR1 and CDR2 from the germline V gene are SGHTA and FQGNSA. This CDR3 has 14 residues. The CDR3 DNA reads TGTGCCAGCAGCCCAACCCAAAGGGCCTATGGCTACACCTTC. Translating it yields CASSPTQRAYGYTF.

The chain couples TRBV7-2 to TRBJ1-1; D is perhaps TRBD1 (6 bases). The CDR3 has 14 amino acids. The V and J ends lost 5 bases and 4 bases respectively, with 14 bases between them. The germline V gene encodes CDR1 SGHTA and CDR2 FQGNSA. CDR3 region: CASSPQGRRTEAFF. CDR3 DNA: TGTGCCAGCAGCCCCCAGGGGAGGCGCACTGAAGCTTTCTTT.

The chain joins TRBV6-6 to TRBJ1-2; the D is unclear. This CDR3 is 14 amino acids long. Germline V CDR1 and CDR2: MNHNY, SVGAGI (reference sequence). Trimming shortened V by 3 bases and J by 4 bases, and 12 bases separated the two germline ends. The CDR3 spells CASSYKSGGYGYTF. The CDR3, as DNA: TGTGCCAGCAGTTATAAGTCCGGTGGCTATGGCTACACCTTC.

The chain couples TRBV6-5 to TRBJ1-5; D call uncertain. The germline V gene has CDR1 MNHEY and CDR2 SVGAGI. The V gene lost 4 bases and the J gene lost 0 bases, with 10 bases spanning the gap. The CDR3 consists of 15 residues. CDR3 DNA: TGTGCCAGCAGTTCCTCTGAGGCTAGCAATCAGCCCCAGCATTTT. It specifies CASSSSEASNQPQHF.

J is TRBJ1-3 and V is TRBV7-2; no clear D gene. CDR1 and CDR2 (germline): SGHTA, FQGNSA. Trimming removed 0 bases at V and 3 bases at J, with 9 bases between. The CDR3 runs to 15 residues. CDR3 region: CASSLARGRGNTIYF. The CDR3 coding sequence is TGTGCCAGCAGCTTAGCCCGAGGACGTGGAAACACCATATATTTT.

This clone was detected only a few times. This chain links TRBV5-5 with TRBJ2-7; the D gene could be TRBD1 or TRBD2 (6 bases each). Germline V gives CDR1 SGHKS, CDR2 YYEKEE (reference sequence). V dropped 3 bases and J dropped 0 bases, with 13 bases sitting between them. The CDR3 has 15 residues. CDR3 region: CASSSGADSSYEQYF. The CDR3 region has the DNA TGTGCCAGCAGCTCGGGGGCAGACAGCTCCTACGAGCAGTACTTC.

This chain connects TRBV30 to TRBJ2-5; weak D call: TRBD1 (6 bases). Trimming took off 1 base at V and 2 bases at J, with 8 bases between the two ends. The CDR3 sequence is 13 residues long. CDR1 and CDR2 from the germline V gene are GTSNPN and SVGIG (reference sequence). CDR3 protein: CAWSADRQETQYF. CDR3 coding DNA: TGTGCCTGGAGTGCGGACAGACAAGAGACCCAGTACTTC.

This chain connects TRBV11-2 to TRBJ1-2; 8 nucleotides agree with TRBD1. The CDR3 consists of 15 residues. Trimming at V came to 5 bases and at J to 2 bases, leaving 7 bases not matched to a gene. Germline CDR1 reads SGHAT; CDR2 reads FQNNGV. This CDR3 reads CASSIYRGGNYGYTF. CDR3 coding DNA: TGTGCCAGCAGCATATACAGGGGGGGAAACTATGGCTACACCTTC.

The chain couples TRBV5-4 to TRBJ1-6, with a possible D match to TRBD1 (5 bases). This CDR3 is 14 amino acids long. The germline gives CDR1 SGHNT, CDR2 YYREEE (reference sequence). V dropped 4 bases and J dropped 11 bases, with 16 bases sitting between them. CDR3: CASSPDNRKAPLHF. The CDR3 DNA reads TGTGCCAGCAGCCCGGACAACCGGAAAGCACCCCTCCACTTT. Drawing the rest from reference TRBV5-4 and TRBJ1-6, the complete variable domain is ETGVTQSPTHLIKTRGQQVTLRCSSQSGHNTVSWYQQALGQGPQFIFQYYREEENGRGNFPPRFSGLQFPNYSSELNVNALELDDSALYLCASSPDNRKAPLHFGNGTRLTVT.

J is TRBJ2-5 and V is TRBV18; D ambiguous. Germline V gene data show CDR1 as KGHSH and CDR2 as LQKENI. The CDR3 covers 15 residues. V lost 8 bases and J 8 bases, leaving 24 bases between the germline ends. The CDR3 nucleotides read TGTGCCAGCACGACCCAGACGAACCTAAGAGAAACCCAGTACTTC. The encoded protein is CASTTQTNLRETQYF.

The chain has TRBV30 and TRBJ1-5; D is perhaps TRBD1 (5 bases). Germline V gives CDR1 GTSNPN, CDR2 SVGIG (reference sequence). The CDR3 sequence is 13 residues long. V shed 3 bases and J shed 7 bases, with 13 bases lying between them. DNA for the CDR3: TGTGCCTGGAGCCCGCAGGGCAGCCAGCCCCAGCATTTT. It encodes CAWSPQGSQPQHF.

V and J are TRBV18 and TRBJ1-1, with unresolved D. The CDR3 has 18 residues. With 4 bases removed from V and 0 bases from J, the gap between germline ends came to 21 bases. From germline, CDR1 is KGHSH and CDR2 LQKENI. This CDR3 is CASSLLFGVKGVNTEAFF. CDR3 bases: TGTGCCAGCTCACTCTTATTTGGGGTGAAAGGTGTGAACACTGAAGCTTTCTTT. The complete variable domain, with remaining parts taken from reference TRBV18 and TRBJ1-1, reads NAGVMQNPRHLVRRRGQEARLRCSPMKGHSHVYWYRQLPEEGLKFMVYLQKENIIDESGMPKERFSAEFPKEGPSILRIQQVVRGDSAAYFCASSLLFGVKGVNTEAFFGQGTRLTVV.

The chain couples TRBV11-2 to TRBJ1-5; D unclear. This CDR3 is built from 15 residues. The germline V gene has CDR1 SGHAT and CDR2 FQNNGV. The V and J ends lost 1 base and 1 base respectively, with 8 bases between them. The DNA of the CDR3 is TGTGCCAGCAGCTTAGCTGGGGAGAGCAATCAGCCCCAGCATTTT. The encoded protein is CASSLAGESNQPQHF.

V is TRBV4-3 and J is TRBJ1-2; possible D gene TRBD1, 6 bases. This CDR3 is built from 16 residues. From germline, CDR1 is LGHNA and CDR2 YSLEER. V lost 1 base, J lost 8 bases, and 20 bases lay in between. CDR3: CASSQGSGVETYGYTF. CDR3 DNA sequence: TGCGCCAGCAGCCAAGGATCAGGGGTCGAGACATACGGCTACACCTTC.

This clone showed up just once. V and J are TRBV7-8 and TRBJ1-5, with TRBD1 identical over 7 bases. The CDR3 runs to 17 residues. Per germline, CDR1 SGHVS and CDR2 FQNEAQ. The J segment lost 2 bases and the V segment lost 5 bases, leaving 12 bases of the junction unmatched. Here the CDR3 DNA reads TGTGCCAGCAGCCCGCGTACGGGACAGAGGGGCAATCAGCCCCAGCATTTT. Its translation is CASSPRTGQRGNQPQHF.

The chain carries TRBV5-1 and TRBJ2-1, with D perhaps TRBD1 or TRBD2 (7 bases each). V was cut by 6 bases and J by 4 bases, with 14 bases left in between. This CDR3 has 14 amino acids. The germline CDR1 and CDR2 sequences are SGHRS and YFSETQ. The CDR3 loop reads CASTPGGGYNEQFF. For the CDR3, the DNA is TGCGCCAGCACCCCAGGGGGGGGGTACAATGAGCAGTTCTTC.

The chain uses TRBV18 and TRBJ1-4; 9 bases align to TRBD1. The germline V gene has CDR1 KGHSH and CDR2 LQKENI. V lost 6 bases and J lost 13; bases outside the gene matches: 21. This CDR3 is built from 17 residues. Here the CDR3 reads CASSQTGQGVVTGGLFF. The CDR3 region has the DNA TGTGCCAGCTCTCAAACGGGACAGGGAGTGGTAACGGGAGGACTGTTTTTT.

The genes are TRBV10-3 and TRBJ1-5, with 8 bases that match TRBD1. The V gene's germline CDR1 is ENHRY and CDR2 SYGVKD. There are 15 residues in the CDR3. V shed 0 bases and J 5 bases; nucleotides not matched to a gene: 3. The CDR3 here is CAISESGQGHQPQHF. In DNA form, the CDR3 reads TGTGCCATCAGTGAGTCAGGACAGGGACATCAGCCCCAGCATTTT.

This chain connects TRBV5-1 to TRBJ1-6; TRBD1 agrees at 8 bases. With 4 bases clipped from V and 0 bases from J, the junction kept 9 bases outside the gene matches. The germline V gene encodes CDR1 SGHRS and CDR2 YFSETQ. The CDR3 extends over 18 amino acids. The CDR3 spells CASSTNTQGASYNSPLHF. Here the CDR3 DNA reads TGCGCCAGCAGCACCAACACGCAGGGGGCCTCCTATAATTCACCCCTCCACTTT.

This chain connects TRBV28 to TRBJ2-7, with D hard to call. In germline, CDR1 is MDHEN, CDR2 SYDVKM. V lost 5 bases and J lost 7, with 9 bases in between. The CDR3 covers 11 residues. CDR3 nucleotides: TGTGCCAGCAGTGTGAGACGGGAGCAGTACTTC. As protein: CASSVRREQYF.